This TCR beta chain was profiled in a study of cytotoxic CD8 clonotypes in ibrutinib-treated CLL. Study-level information: Complete response was seen in 2 patients and partial in approximately 25; about 12 progressed and about 15 stayed remitted after a median about 70 months. Patients gave response samples after a median around 11 months of treatment, range 6 to 36.

Libraries were prepared by immunoSEQ multiplex PCR; TCRdb keeps only in-frame clonotypes and omits some of them. Altogether 300,000 to 350,000 clones are present, roughly 85% being singletons, with the ten largest covering roughly 7%. Overall study findings and caveats: Clonality increased with ibrutinib response but returned toward baseline at progression.

Concerning this clone: The antigen remains undetermined.

The CDR3 has 12 residues. V was cut by 0 bases and J by 4 bases, with 4 bases left in between. Per germline, CDR1 SGHNT and CDR2 YYREEE (reference sequence). Specimen: PBMCs, collected before ibrutinib treatment. The origin of this receptor is a human donor with chronic lymphocytic leukemia. The V call is TRBV5-4, the J call TRBJ2-5; D gene ambiguous. As DNA, the CDR3 is TGTGCCAGCAGCTTGGGGACAGAGACCCAGTACTTC. Translation gives CASSLGTETQYF.